A selection of T cell receptor beta chains follows, all from one sample in a study of tumor-infiltrating lymphocytes in primary liver carcinoma. TCRdb processed the multiplex PCR reads anew with MiXCR; each CDR3 protein has one entry. Found here are approximately 300,000 distinct CDR3 sequences, over 55% of them singletons; the top ten hold roughly 9%. Sequenced material: peripheral blood. The receptors were sampled from a man aged 40-49 years with primary liver carcinoma and hepatitis B virus infection. CDR3s include the opening cysteine and the closing phenylalanine or tryptophan. D genes are given only for firm matches. Clone size appears in some rows only: once, few, many, or a class for an expanded clone.

d_call	v_call	clone_size	j_call	cdr3_aa	cdr3_nt
.	TRBV6-1	.	TRBJ1-2	CASSQPRQGSYGYTF	TGTGCCAGCAGTCAACCCCGGCAGGGATCCTATGGCTACACCTTC
TRBD2	TRBV5-4	.	TRBJ2-7	CAGSLKLAGAGEQYF	TGTGCCGGCAGCTTGAAGCTAGCGGGAGCGGGTGAGCAGTACTTC
TRBD2	TRBV10-3	.	TRBJ2-5	CANSTSQETQYF	TGTGCCAACTCGACTAGCCAAGAGACCCAGTACTTT
.	TRBV6-5	.	TRBJ2-2	CASRYVTQTNTGELFF	TGTGCCAGCAGATACGTTACGCAGACGAACACCGGGGAGCTGTTTTTT
.	TRBV12-3/TRBV12-4	many	TRBJ1-1	CASSLKSDTEAFF	TGTGCCAGCAGTTTAAAGTCAGACACTGAAGCTTTCTTT
.	TRBV11-1	once	TRBJ2-1	CASGFGKGLQETQFF	TGTGCCAGCGGCTTTGGGAAGGGGTTGCAAGAGACCCAGTTCTTC
.	TRBV24-1	.	TRBJ2-5	CATSVGSETQYF	TGTGCCACCAGTGTAGGGTCAGAGACCCAGTACTTC
TRBD2	TRBV24-1	.	TRBJ2-1	CATSDSASGAGSYNEQFF	TGTGCCACCAGTGATTCGGCTAGCGGAGCCGGCTCCTACAATGAGCAGTTCTTC
TRBD2	TRBV28	.	TRBJ2-7	CASSLTSGNLYEQYF	TGTGCCAGCAGTTTAACTAGCGGGAATCTTTACGAGCAGTACTTC
.	TRBV24-1	many	TRBJ2-2	CATSDKFTGELFF	TGTGCCACCAGTGATAAGTTCACCGGGGAGCTGTTTTTT
.	TRBV11-2	once	TRBJ2-5	CASSSLERGETQYF	TGTGCCAGTAGCTCACTTGAACGCGGGGAGACCCAGTACTTC
.	TRBV12-3/TRBV12-4	once	TRBJ1-4	CASSSTEEKLVF	TGTGCCAGCAGTTCCACGGAGGAAAAACTGGTTTTT
.	TRBV10-2	many	TRBJ2-1	CASSGGWGGQGSLYNEQFF	TGCGCCAGCAGCGGGGGTTGGGGGGGCCAAGGCTCCCTCTACAATGAGCAGTTCTTC
TRBD2	TRBV30	.	TRBJ2-7	CAWSEGTRSYEQYF	TGTGCCTGGAGTGAAGGGACTAGATCCTACGAGCAGTACTTC
.	TRBV7-2	.	TRBJ1-5	CASSPQRGQPRHF	TGTGCCAGCAGTCCTCAGCGGGGTCAGCCCCGGCATTTT
TRBD1	TRBV29-1	many	TRBJ1-1	CSVLRGLNTEAFF	TGCAGCGTCCTCAGGGGGTTGAACACTGAAGCTTTCTTT
.	TRBV5-8	once	TRBJ2-1	CASSLNVRVFVNEQFF	TGTGCCAGCAGCTTGAATGTGAGGGTCTTTGTCAATGAGCAGTTCTTC
.	TRBV6-5	.	TRBJ2-3	CVSSMGAGSNRQYF	TGTGTCAGCAGTATGGGAGCAGGGTCCAATAGGCAGTATTTT
.	TRBV6-1	.	TRBJ2-3	CAISEWTAYTQYF	TGTGCCATAAGTGAATGGACAGCCTATACGCAGTATTTT
.	TRBV11-3	.	TRBJ2-1	CANSPRQLSSYSEQFF	TGTGCCAACAGCCCCCGACAGTTGAGCTCCTACAGTGAGCAGTTCTTC
.	TRBV6-6	.	TRBJ1-4	CASSFQRSVNEKLFF	TGTGCCAGTAGTTTCCAAAGGTCAGTTAATGAAAAACTGTTTTTT
.	TRBV11-1	.	TRBJ2-1	CASSLCSYNEQFF	TGTGCCAGCAGCTTATGTTCCTACAATGAGCAGTTCTTC
.	TRBV4-1	.	TRBJ1-3	CASSLVDGNTIYF	TGCGCCAGCAGCCTAGTCGACGGGAACACTATATATTTT
.	TRBV29-1	.	TRBJ2-5	CNVNSQIQETQYF	TGCAACGTTAATTCGCAGATCCAAGAGACCCAGTACTTC
.	TRBV11-1	once	TRBJ2-2	CASGGLNIGELFF	TGTGCCAGCGGCGGGTTGAACATCGGGGAGCTGTTTTTT
TRBD2	TRBV6-2/TRBV6-3	few	TRBJ2-5	CASTRLADTQETQYF	TGTGCCAGCACAAGACTAGCGGACACCCAAGAGACCCAGTACTTC
.	TRBV20-1	.	TRBJ2-3	CSAADRVNQPQYF	TGCAGTGCAGCAGATAGGGTCAATCAGCCCCAGTATTTT
TRBD2	TRBV11-2	.	TRBJ2-1	CASSSGLVGVHNEQFF	TGTGCCAGCAGCTCCGGACTAGTGGGAGTCCACAATGAGCAGTTCTTC
.	TRBV2	.	TRBJ2-3	CASSGMVADTQYF	TGTGCCAGCAGTGGGATGGTGGCAGATACGCAGTATTTT
.	TRBV28	.	TRBJ1-2	CASSFRKGSGYTF	TGTGCCAGCAGTTTTCGGAAGGGAAGCGGCTACACCTTC
.	TRBV28	.	TRBJ2-7	CASSSRGGSHTYEQYF	TGTGCCAGCAGTAGTCGTGGGGGCAGCCACACCTACGAGCAGTACTTC
TRBD1	TRBV12-3/TRBV12-4	many	TRBJ1-1	CASRGRQGATEAFF	TGTGCCAGCAGGGGAAGACAGGGGGCCACTGAAGCTTTCTTT
TRBD2	TRBV6-5	.	TRBJ2-7	CASSVLAGVLHEQYF	TGTGCCAGCAGTGTATTAGCGGGAGTTCTCCACGAGCAGTACTTT
TRBD1	TRBV6-6	.	TRBJ1-6	CAGGTGDNSPLHF	TGTGCCGGCGGTACAGGGGATAATTCACCCCTCCACTTT
TRBD1	TRBV4-1	few	TRBJ2-1	CASSQGTGSYNEQLF	TGCGCCAGCAGCCAGGGGACAGGCTCCTACAATGAGCAGCTCTTC
.	TRBV29-1	.	TRBJ2-5	CSVDWQIQESQYF	TGCAGCGTTGATTGGCAGATCCAAGAGAGCCAGTACTTC
.	TRBV11-3	.	TRBJ2-7	CASNLDGNYEQYF	TGTGCCAGCAACTTAGATGGGAATTATGAGCAGTACTTC
.	TRBV6-2/TRBV6-3	many	TRBJ2-1	CASTERRAHNEQFF	TGTGCCAGCACCGAGCGAAGGGCCCACAATGAGCAGTTCTTC
TRBD1	TRBV11-3	.	TRBJ2-1	CASSPGQGLNEQFF	TGTGCCAGCAGCCCGGGACAGGGTTTAAATGAGCAGTTCTTC
.	TRBV18	.	TRBJ2-7	CASSPESHEQYF	TGTGCCAGCTCACCAGAGTCCCACGAGCAGTACTTC
TRBD2	TRBV5-1	once	TRBJ2-5	CASRPSGRAGETQYF	TGCGCCAGCAGACCTAGCGGGAGGGCCGGGGAGACCCAGTACTTC
.	TRBV28	.	TRBJ2-7	CASLRDLSYEQYF	TGTGCCAGCCTCCGGGACCTCTCCTACGAGCAGTACTTC
.	TRBV29-1	.	TRBJ2-3	CSVLQATNTQYF	TGCAGCGTCCTACAAGCCACAAATACGCAGTATTTT
.	TRBV10-3	.	TRBJ2-3	CAIGESGNTDTQYF	TGTGCCATCGGCGAGAGCGGCAACACAGATACGCAGTATTTT
TRBD1	TRBV5-1	once	TRBJ1-5	CASSLGTGVNQSQHF	TGCGCCAGCAGCTTGGGGACAGGGGTCAATCAGTCCCAGCACTTT
TRBD1	TRBV5-1	.	TRBJ2-2	CASSPFSGTGSAGELFF	TGCGCCAGCAGCCCCTTCTCCGGGACAGGGTCGGCCGGGGAGCTGTTTTTT
.	TRBV4-3	many	TRBJ2-3	CASSSGRDGPGTQYF	TGCGCCAGCAGTTCGGGGCGGGACGGCCCCGGTACGCAGTATTTT
.	TRBV5-6	.	TRBJ2-3	CASSLTGTPRQYF	TGTGCCAGCAGCTTGACCGGGACGCCAAGACAGTATTTT
.	TRBV4-2	.	TRBJ2-5	CASSHGLGQTQYF	TGTGCCAGCAGCCATGGGCTAGGCCAGACCCAATACTTC
TRBD2	TRBV10-3	few	TRBJ2-3	CAIGEGYTDTQYF	TGTGCCATCGGGGAGGGGTACACAGATACGCAGTATTTT
.	TRBV5-6	few	TRBJ2-2	CASSLFRVFTGELFF	TGTGCCAGCAGCTTGTTTAGGGTATTTACCGGGGAGCTGTTTTTT
.	TRBV29-1	.	TRBJ2-1	CSVSYGAYNEQFF	TGCAGCGTATCGTACGGTGCCTACAATGAGCAGTTCTTC
TRBD1	TRBV15	.	TRBJ1-4	CATSGTGSNEKLFF	TGTGCCACCAGCGGGACAGGTAGTAATGAAAAACTGTTTTTT
.	TRBV11-2	few	TRBJ1-5	CASSLGQAAGNQPQHF	TGTGCCAGCAGCTTAGGCCAGGCGGCTGGCAATCAGCCCCAGCATTTT